This T cell receptor beta chain comes out of a study of spatial heterogeneity in lung cancer. Per the germline V gene, CDR1 is SGHTA and CDR2 is FQGTGA. The germline V and J ends were trimmed by 5 bases and 1 base, with 17 bases remaining between them. The CDR3 is 16 residues long. TCRdb ran MiXCR on the 5' RACE reads and lists one entry per CDR3 protein. There are about 25,000 distinct CDR3 sequences in the sample; roughly 6% occur only once, and 20% to 25% lies in the top ten. This clonotype was counted between two and nine times. Noted time point: blood at routine non-recurrence follow-up after resection. Tumor, nontumor lung or frozen PBMC supplied whole RNA that was sequenced unsorted.

The sequence was obtained from a male donor with early-stage non-small cell lung cancer. Sample: PBMCs, taken at follow-up. The chain combines TRBV7-3 with TRBJ1-2; D gene uncertain. The DNA for the CDR3 is TGTGCCAGCAGCCCATCGGACGGAGGCGTTAACTATGGCTACACCTTC. This gives the protein CASSPSDGGVNYGYTF.